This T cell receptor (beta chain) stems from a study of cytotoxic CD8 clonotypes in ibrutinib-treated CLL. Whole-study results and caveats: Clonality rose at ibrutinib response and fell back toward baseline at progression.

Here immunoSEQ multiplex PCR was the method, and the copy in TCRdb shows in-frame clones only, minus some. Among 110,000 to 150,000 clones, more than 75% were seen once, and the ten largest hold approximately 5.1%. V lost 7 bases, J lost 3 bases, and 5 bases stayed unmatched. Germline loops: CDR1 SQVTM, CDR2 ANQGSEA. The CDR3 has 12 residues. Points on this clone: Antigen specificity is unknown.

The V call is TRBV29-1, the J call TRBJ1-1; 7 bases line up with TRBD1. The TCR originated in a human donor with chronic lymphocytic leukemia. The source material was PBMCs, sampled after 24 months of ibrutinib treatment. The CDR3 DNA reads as TGCAGCGCGAGGGGGCCGGACACTGAAGCTTTCTTT. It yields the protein CSARGPDTEAFF.